The clone carrying this TCR beta chain has a handful of counts. What it recognizes is unknown. Attachment of unique molecular identifiers to individual cDNA molecules was performed. A single record per CDR3 protein comes from TCRdb applying MiXCR to the 5' RACE reads. The data contain about 100,000 distinct CDR3 sequences, around 13% of them singletons. CDR3 length equals 14 residues. Germline V gene data show CDR1 as SGHVS and CDR2 as FQNEAQ. Trimming stripped 5 bases from V and 2 bases from J, with 13 bases between. The sample belongs to a study of early T cells in non-severe SARS-CoV-2 infection. Study details: RNA in bulk from unsorted whole blood was sequenced, and chains were unpaired.

Overall study results and limits: VDJdb matching, biased toward anti-spike CD8 responses, missed private and CD4 specificities.

The sequenced material came from whole blood. The sequence came from an adult who was a healthcare worker with PCR-confirmed SARS-CoV-2 infection or an uninfected control (not recorded which). V gene TRBV7-8 combines with J gene TRBJ2-7; D unclear. CDR3 nucleotide sequence: TGTGCCAGCAGCGCCCACAGTCAACCCTACGAGCAGTACTTC. This sequence encodes CASSAHSQPYEQYF.